One and the same sample provided the 8 T cell receptor beta chains below, sequenced in a study of T-cell reconstitution after alpha-beta-depleted transplantation in children. Unique molecular identifiers tagged the TCRbeta library. One entry per CDR3 protein, called by TCRdb with MiXCR from the PCR reads. The data hold approximately 230,000 distinct CDR3 sequences, with roughly 24% observed a single time. The material sequenced was PBMCs, taken before TCRalphabeta/CD19-depleted stem cell transplant. Receptors originate from a girl aged 2-15 years with Fanconi anemia, due to receive a stem cell transplant.

In this sample, this clonotype turned up a few times. The CDR3 nucleotides read TGTGCCATCAGCGTAGATAACTATGGCTACACCTTC. Protein: CAISVDNYGYTF. This chain links TRBV10-3 with TRBJ1-2; D ambiguous. V was pared by 6 bases and J by 1 base, with 6 bases between. The CDR3 runs 12 residues. CDR1 and CDR2 from the germline V gene are ENHRY and SYGVKD.

There are many counts of this clonotype. The rearrangement links TRBV6-5 to TRBJ2-3; D might be TRBD2 (5 bases). V lost 5 bases to trimming and J lost 7 bases, with 10 bases between them. Germline assignment: CDR1 MNHEY and CDR2 SVGAGI. The CDR3 is 12 amino acids. CDR3 sequence: CASSRGINTQYF. CDR3 bases: TGTGCCAGCAGTCGGGGTATTAATACGCAGTATTTT.

The table lists this clonotype with many counts. The V call is TRBV6-5, the J call TRBJ2-3; tentative D call: TRBD2 (6 bases). The CDR3 is 15 amino acids. The V gene's germline CDR1 is MNHEY and CDR2 SVGAGI. The germline V and J ends were trimmed by 5 bases and 6 bases, with 18 bases remaining between them. The CDR3: CASSPIAGGFDTQYF. CDR3 sequence (DNA): TGTGCCAGCAGTCCCATCGCCGGGGGATTCGATACGCAGTATTTT.

The chain recombines TRBV20-1 with TRBJ2-3; 10 nucleotides agree with TRBD2. V was clipped by 6 bases and J by 5 bases; unmatched bases: 8. CDR3 length: 14 amino acids. Germline values: CDR1 DFQATT, CDR2 SNEGSKA (reference sequence). The CDR3 reads CSAISGGSGDTQYF. CDR3 DNA sequence: TGCAGTGCAATTAGCGGGGGGTCCGGAGATACGCAGTATTTT.

V and J are TRBV27 and TRBJ2-3; 11 bases fit TRBD2. With V trimmed by 5 bases and J by 2 bases, 9 bases remained unmatched. Germline V gene data show CDR1 as MNHEY and CDR2 as SMNVEV (reference sequence). CDR3 length: 17 residues. CDR3 in amino acids: CASSPLRLAGFTDTQYF. The CDR3 coding sequence is TGTGCCAGCAGTCCTCTCCGACTAGCGGGATTCACAGATACGCAGTATTTT.

This clonotype has more than one count but fewer than ten. The CDR3 reads CSASVGQGETQYF. CDR3 bases: TGCAGTGCTAGTGTGGGGCAGGGAGAGACCCAGTACTTC. V gene TRBV20-1 combines with J gene TRBJ2-5, with a possible D match to TRBD1 (5 bases). V shed 3 bases and J shed 4 bases, with 12 bases lying between them. The CDR3 is 13 amino acids. Per the germline V gene, CDR1 is DFQATT and CDR2 is SNEGSKA (reference sequence).

Written as DNA, the CDR3 is TGTGCCAGCAGTTTACGACAGGGGATCACCTACGAGCAGTACTTC. Translated, it gives CASSLRQGITYEQYF. The rearrangement uses TRBV27 and TRBJ2-7; 8 bases agree with TRBD1. Germline lookup yields CDR1 MNHEY and CDR2 SMNVEV (reference sequence). There are 15 residues in the CDR3. With V trimmed by 2 bases and J by 2 bases, 5 bases remained unmatched.

Only a few counts were recorded for this clonotype. This chain uses TRBV29-1 with TRBJ2-3, with unresolved D. CDR3 size: 13 residues. Germline loops: CDR1 SQVTM, CDR2 ANQGSEA. V lost 2 bases and J lost 7, with 13 bases in between. The CDR3, as DNA: TGCAGCGTTGAAAGGGCCACAGAGAATACGCAGTATTTT. Encoded protein: CSVERATENTQYF.